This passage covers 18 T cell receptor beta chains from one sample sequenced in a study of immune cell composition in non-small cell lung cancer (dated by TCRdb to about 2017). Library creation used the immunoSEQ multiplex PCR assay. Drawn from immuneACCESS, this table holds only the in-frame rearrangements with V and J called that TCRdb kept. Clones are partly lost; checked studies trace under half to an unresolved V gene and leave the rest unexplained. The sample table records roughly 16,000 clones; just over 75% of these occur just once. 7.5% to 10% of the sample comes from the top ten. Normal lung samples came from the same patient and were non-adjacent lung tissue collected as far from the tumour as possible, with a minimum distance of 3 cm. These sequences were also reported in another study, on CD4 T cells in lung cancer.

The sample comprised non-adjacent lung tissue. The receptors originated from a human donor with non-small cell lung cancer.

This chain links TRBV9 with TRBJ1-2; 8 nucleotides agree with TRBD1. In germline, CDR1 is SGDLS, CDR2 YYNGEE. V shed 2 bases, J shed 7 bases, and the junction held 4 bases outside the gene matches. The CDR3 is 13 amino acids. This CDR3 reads CASSVGTGGGYTF. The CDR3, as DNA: TGTGCCAGCAGCGTCGGGACAGGCGGTGGCTACACCTTC.

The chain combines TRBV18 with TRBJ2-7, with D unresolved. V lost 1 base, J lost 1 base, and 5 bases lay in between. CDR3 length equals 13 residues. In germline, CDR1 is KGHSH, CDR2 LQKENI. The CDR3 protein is CASSPLGSYEQYF. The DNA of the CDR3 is TGTGCCAGCTCACCACTTGGATCCTACGAGCAGTACTTC.

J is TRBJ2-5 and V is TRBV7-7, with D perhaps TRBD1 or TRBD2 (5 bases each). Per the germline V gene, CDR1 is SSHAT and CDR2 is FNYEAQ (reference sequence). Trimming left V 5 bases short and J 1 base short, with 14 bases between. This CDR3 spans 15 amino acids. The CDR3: CASSPSLGPQETQYF. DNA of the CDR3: TGTGCCAGCAGCCCCTCCTTGGGACCCCAAGAGACCCAGTACTTC. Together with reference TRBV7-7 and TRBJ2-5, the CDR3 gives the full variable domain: GAGVSQSPRYKVTKRGQDVTLRCDPISSHATLYWYQQALGQGPEFLTYFNYEAQPDKSGLPSDRFSAERPEGSISTLTIQRTEQRDSAMYRCASSPSLGPQETQYFGPGTRLLVL.

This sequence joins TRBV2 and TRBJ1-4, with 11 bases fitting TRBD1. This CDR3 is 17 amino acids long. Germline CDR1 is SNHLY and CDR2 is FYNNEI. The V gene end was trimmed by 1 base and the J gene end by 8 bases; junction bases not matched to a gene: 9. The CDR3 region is CASSEVGQGALKEKLFF. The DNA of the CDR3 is TGTGCCAGCAGTGAAGTCGGACAGGGGGCTCTGAAGGAAAAACTGTTTTTT.

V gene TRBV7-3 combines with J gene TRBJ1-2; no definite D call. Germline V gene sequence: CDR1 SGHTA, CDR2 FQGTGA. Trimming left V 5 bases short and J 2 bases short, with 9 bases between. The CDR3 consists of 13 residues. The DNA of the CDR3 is TGTGCCAGCAGCCCAGCCGGGAACTATGGCTACACCTTC. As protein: CASSPAGNYGYTF.

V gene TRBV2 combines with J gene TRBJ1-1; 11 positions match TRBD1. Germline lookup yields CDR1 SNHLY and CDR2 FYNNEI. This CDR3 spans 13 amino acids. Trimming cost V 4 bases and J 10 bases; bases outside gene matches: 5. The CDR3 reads CASSGDRGGGAFF. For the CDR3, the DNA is TGTGCCAGCAGTGGGGACAGGGGGGGAGGAGCTTTCTTT.

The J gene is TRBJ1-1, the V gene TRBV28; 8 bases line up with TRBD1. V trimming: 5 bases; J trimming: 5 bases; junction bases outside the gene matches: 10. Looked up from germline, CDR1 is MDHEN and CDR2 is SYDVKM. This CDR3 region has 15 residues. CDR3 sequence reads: CASSPPRQGRTEAFF. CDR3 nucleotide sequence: TGTGCCAGCAGTCCCCCGAGACAGGGGAGAACTGAAGCTTTCTTT.

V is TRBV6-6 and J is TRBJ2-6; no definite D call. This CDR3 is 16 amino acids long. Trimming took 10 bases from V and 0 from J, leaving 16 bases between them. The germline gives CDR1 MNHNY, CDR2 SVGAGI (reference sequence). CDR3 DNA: TGTGCCACTCAAGGTGTCTTCCACTCTGGGGCCAACGTCCTGACTTTC. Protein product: CATQGVFHSGANVLTF.

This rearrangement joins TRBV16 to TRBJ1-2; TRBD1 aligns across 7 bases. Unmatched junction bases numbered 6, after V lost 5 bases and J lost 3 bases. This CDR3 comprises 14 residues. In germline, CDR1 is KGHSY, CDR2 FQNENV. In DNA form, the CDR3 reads TGTGCCAGCAGCGCCGGGACAGAATACTATGGCTACACCTTC. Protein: CASSAGTEYYGYTF.

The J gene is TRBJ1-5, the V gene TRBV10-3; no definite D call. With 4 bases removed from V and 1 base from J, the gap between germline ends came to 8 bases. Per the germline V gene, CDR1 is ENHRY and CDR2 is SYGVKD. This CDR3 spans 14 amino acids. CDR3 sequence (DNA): TGTGCCATCAGTGCGGGGTTAAGCAATCAGCCCCAGCATTTT. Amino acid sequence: CAISAGLSNQPQHF.

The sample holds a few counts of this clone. CDR3 loop: CASSELRGSQYEKLFF. The DNA for the CDR3 is TGTGCCAGCAGTGAACTGAGGGGCTCCCAGTATGAAAAACTGTTTTTT. The chain links TRBV2 to TRBJ1-4; D perhaps matches TRBD1 (5 bases). The CDR3 loop spans 16 amino acids. CDR1 SNHLY and CDR2 FYNNEI come from the germline V gene. Trimming removed 2 bases from V and 6 bases from J, with 16 bases in between.

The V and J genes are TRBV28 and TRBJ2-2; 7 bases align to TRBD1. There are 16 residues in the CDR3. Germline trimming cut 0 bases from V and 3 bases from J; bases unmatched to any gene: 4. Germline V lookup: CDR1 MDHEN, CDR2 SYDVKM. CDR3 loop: CASSLWAQGHTGELFF. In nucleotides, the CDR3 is TGTGCCAGCAGTTTATGGGCACAGGGGCACACCGGGGAGCTGTTTTTT.

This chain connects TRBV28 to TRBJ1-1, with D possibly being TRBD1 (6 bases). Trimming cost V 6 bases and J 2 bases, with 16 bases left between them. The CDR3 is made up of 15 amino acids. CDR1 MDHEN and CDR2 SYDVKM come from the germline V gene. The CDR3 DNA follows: TGTGCCAGCAGATTGGGGGGGGGCCCTAACACTGAAGCTTTCTTT. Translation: CASRLGGGPNTEAFF.

CDR3 DNA sequence: TGTGCCAGTAGCCGTTACGGGACAGGGAGCGGAAACACCATATATTTT. Protein: CASSRYGTGSGNTIYF. The rearrangement uses TRBV19 and TRBJ1-3; 9 bases line up with TRBD1. The CDR3 extends over 16 amino acids. Trimming at V came to 6 bases and at J to 4 bases, leaving 10 bases not matched to a gene. CDR1 LNHDA and CDR2 SQIVND come from the germline V gene (reference sequence). The entire variable domain, with the rest obtained from reference TRBV19 and TRBJ1-3, is as follows: DGGITQSPKYLFRKEGQNVTLSCEQNLNHDAMYWYRQDPGQGLRLIYYSQIVNDFQKGDIAEGYSVSREKKESFPLTVTSAQKNPTAFYLCASSRYGTGSGNTIYFGEGSWLTVV.

The CDR3 is CASSGREIDLNYGYTF. The DNA of the CDR3 is TGTGCCAGCAGTGGAAGGGAAATTGACCTTAACTATGGCTACACCTTC. The chain employs TRBV6-1 and TRBJ1-2, with D uncertain. Germline V gene data show CDR1 as MNHNS and CDR2 as SASEGT. The CDR3 consists of 16 residues. V shed 4 bases and J shed 1 base, with 16 bases lying between them.

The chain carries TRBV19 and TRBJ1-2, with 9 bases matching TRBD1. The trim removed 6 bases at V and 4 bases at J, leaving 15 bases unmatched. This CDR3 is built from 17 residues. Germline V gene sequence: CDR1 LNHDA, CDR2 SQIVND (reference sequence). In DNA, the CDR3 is TGTGCCAGTAGCCCCCAAAGGGGACAGGGTGTGGGCTATGGCTACACCTTC. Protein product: CASSPQRGQGVGYGYTF.

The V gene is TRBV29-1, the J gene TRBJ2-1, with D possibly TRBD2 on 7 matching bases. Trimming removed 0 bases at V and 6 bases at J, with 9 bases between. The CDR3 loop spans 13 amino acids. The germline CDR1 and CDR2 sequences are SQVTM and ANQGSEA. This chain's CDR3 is CSVEDGGANEQFF. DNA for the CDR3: TGCAGCGTTGAAGATGGGGGGGCCAATGAGCAGTTCTTC.

The CDR3 spells CASSRQGVEFF. The CDR3 DNA sequence: TGTGCCAGCAGTAGACAGGGAGTAGAATTCTTC. The chain joins TRBV27 to TRBJ2-1; 7 positions agree with TRBD1. The CDR3 consists of 11 residues. V gave up 5 bases and J gave up 16 bases; unmatched junction bases: 8. Germline CDR1 and CDR2: MNHEY and SMNVEV (reference sequence).